Shown below are 32 T cell receptor beta chains from a single sample sequenced in a study of T-cell reconstitution after alpha-beta-depleted transplantation in children. Preparation of the TCRbeta library was carried out with unique molecular identifiers. MiXCR, applied by TCRdb to the PCR reads, yields one record per CDR3 protein. In the table there are 750,000 to 950,000 distinct CDR3 sequences, around 17% of which are singletons. Sample: PBMCs, mostly from graft donor cells, taken 360 days after TCRalphabeta/CD19-depleted stem cell transplant. The receptors originated from a male patient aged 10 to 17 who had a stem cell transplant for acute lymphoblastic leukemia, so the T cells may come from the graft donor.

The chain combines TRBV7-9 with TRBJ2-5; no clear D gene. This CDR3 region has 13 residues. Looked up from germline, CDR1 is SEHNR and CDR2 is FQNEAQ (reference sequence). V shed 5 bases and J shed 7 bases, with 14 bases lying between them. CDR3 bases: TGTGCCAGCAGCCCCACTCCTGATGTGACCCAGTACTTC. This codes for CASSPTPDVTQYF. Looking up the rest from reference TRBV7-9 and TRBJ2-5 gives the full variable domain: DTGVSQNPRHKITKRGQNVTFRCDPISEHNRLYWYRQTLGQGPEFLTYFQNEAQLEKSRLLSDRFSAERPKGSFSTLEIQRTEQGDSAMYLCASSPTPDVTQYFGPGTRLLVL.

This clonotype was seen many times. The V and J genes are TRBV29-1 and TRBJ2-5; D is unresolved. V lost 7 bases to trimming and J lost 3 bases, with 12 bases between them. CDR1 is SQVTM, CDR2 ANQGSEA, per germline. CDR3 length: 12 residues. For the CDR3, the DNA is TGCAGCGCAGCAAGGACGGAAGAGACCCAGTACTTC. It is translated as CSAARTEETQYF.

This chain joins TRBV7-9 and TRBJ2-2; tentative D call: TRBD1 (5 bases). CDR1 is SEHNR, CDR2 FQNEAQ, per germline (reference sequence). Trimming took off 4 bases at V and 2 bases at J, with 14 bases between the two ends. The CDR3 runs to 16 residues. In DNA, the CDR3 is TGTGCCAGCAGCTGGTCCTCCAGGGAAAACACCGGGGAGCTGTTTTTT. Protein product: CASSWSSRENTGELFF. Based on the CDR3 plus reference TRBV7-9 and TRBJ2-2, the full variable domain is DTGVSQNPRHKITKRGQNVTFRCDPISEHNRLYWYRQTLGQGPEFLTYFQNEAQLEKSRLLSDRFSAERPKGSFSTLEIQRTEQGDSAMYLCASSWSSRENTGELFFGEGSRLTVL.

This clonotype was seen a handful of times. The J gene is TRBJ2-1, the V gene TRBV7-9, with 8 nucleotides matching TRBD2. This CDR3 is built from 15 residues. From germline, CDR1 is SEHNR and CDR2 FQNEAQ (reference sequence). The junction had 11 bases not matched to a gene; V was cut back by 6 bases and J by 7 bases. CDR3 protein: CASSLPGLVGNEQFF. The CDR3 DNA reads as TGTGCCAGCAGTCTCCCGGGACTAGTTGGGAATGAGCAGTTCTTC.

The chain employs TRBV11-3 and TRBJ2-7, with a possible D match to TRBD2 (5 bases). V shed 2 bases and J shed 3 bases, with 14 bases lying between them. This CDR3 contains 15 residues. Looked up from germline, CDR1 is SGHNT and CDR2 is YENEEA. The CDR3 nucleotides are TGTGCCAGCAGCTTAACCGGGAAGGACTTCTACGAGCAGTACTTC. Translated: CASSLTGKDFYEQYF.

This clonotype came up a few times. V and J are TRBV6-5 and TRBJ2-7, with a tentative D call TRBD2 (5 bases). The CDR3 sequence is 15 residues long. The V and J ends lost 2 bases and 2 bases respectively, with 13 bases between them. The germline V gene encodes CDR1 MNHEY and CDR2 SVGAGI. CDR3 DNA: TGTGCCAGCAGTTACACCGGGGTAAATACCTACGAGCAGTACTTC. Its translation is CASSYTGVNTYEQYF.

This clonotype was seen only a few times. The chain recombines TRBV20-1 with TRBJ1-2, with D unresolved. V gave up 3 bases and J gave up 10 bases, with 21 bases separating them. The CDR3 is 14 amino acids. From germline, CDR1 is DFQATT and CDR2 SNEGSKA (reference sequence). This CDR3 reads CSASDSIVNLIYTF. CDR3 sequence (DNA): TGCAGTGCTAGCGACTCAATTGTTAACTTAATCTACACCTTC.

The chain joins TRBV5-5 to TRBJ2-7; D not resolved. The V and J ends lost 6 bases and 6 bases respectively, with 13 bases between them. Germline V gene data show CDR1 as SGHKS and CDR2 as YYEKEE (reference sequence). The CDR3 is made up of 12 amino acids. The CDR3 DNA sequence: TGTGCCAGCAACCCCCCCGGAGTCGAGCAGTACTTC. Its translation: CASNPPGVEQYF. Supplemented by reference TRBV5-5 and TRBJ2-7, the full variable domain reads DAGVTQSPTHLIKTRGQQVTLRCSPISGHKSVSWYQQVLGQGPQFIFQYYEKEERGRGNFPDRFSARQFPNYSSELNVNALLLGDSALYLCASNPPGVEQYFGPGTRLTVT.

This clonotype was seen a handful of times. The rearrangement joins TRBV5-4 to TRBJ2-7; 10 bases map to TRBD2. J was trimmed by 7 bases and V by 4 bases; bases with no gene match: 2. CDR3 length equals 12 residues. Germline lookup yields CDR1 SGHNT and CDR2 YYREEE (reference sequence). The DNA of the CDR3 is TGTGCCAGCAGCCCGGGACTAGCGGAGCAGTACTTC. Its translation: CASSPGLAEQYF.

The CDR3 nucleotides read TGTGCCATCAGTGGGCTAGCAGGGGGTAATGAGCAGTTCTTC. Amino acids: CAISGLAGGNEQFF. The chain carries TRBV10-3 and TRBJ2-1; TRBD1 matches at 7 bases. Germline V gene sequence: CDR1 ENHRY, CDR2 SYGVKD. The CDR3 loop spans 14 amino acids. The V segment lost 4 bases and the J segment 7 bases; nucleotides outside the gene matches: 7.

The sample holds one count of this clonotype. The chain employs TRBV7-3 and TRBJ2-5; 14 bases align to TRBD2. The CDR3 has 16 amino acids. Germline CDR1 reads SGHTA; CDR2 reads FQGTGA. The V and J ends lost 5 bases and 5 bases, in that order; junction bases with no gene match: 7. For the CDR3, the DNA is TGTGCCAGCAGCCCGGGACTAGCGGGAGTCATGGAGACCCAGTACTTC. The encoded protein is CASSPGLAGVMETQYF. Together with reference TRBV7-3 and TRBJ2-5, the CDR3 gives the full variable domain: GAGVSQTPSNKVTEKGKYVELRCDPISGHTALYWYRQSLGQGPEFLIYFQGTGAADDSGLPNDRFFAVRPEGSVSTLKIQRTERGDSAVYLCASSPGLAGVMETQYFGPGTRLLVL.

The CDR3: CASSPAGGVYEQYF. The CDR3 nucleotides are TGTGCCAGCAGCCCAGCGGGAGGAGTCTACGAGCAGTACTTC. The chain uses TRBV3-1 and TRBJ2-7; 9 bases are a match to TRBD2. The V segment lost 4 bases and the J segment 3 bases; nucleotides outside the gene matches: 4. The V gene's germline CDR1 is LGHDT and CDR2 YNNKEL (reference sequence). The CDR3 is made up of 14 amino acids.

The chain couples TRBV5-1 to TRBJ1-6; 8 bases align to TRBD1. Looked up from germline, CDR1 is SGHRS and CDR2 is YFSETQ. The CDR3 is 16 amino acids. The J segment lost 7 bases and the V segment lost 6 bases, leaving 12 bases of the junction unmatched. The CDR3 loop is CASTDRGRGVNSPLHF. In DNA, the CDR3 is TGCGCCAGCACCGACAGGGGTCGAGGGGTAAATTCACCCCTCCACTTT.

This clonotype was recorded a few times. The genes are TRBV18 and TRBJ2-1, with D uncertain. V lost 3 bases to trimming and J lost 5 bases, with 11 bases between them. The CDR3 totals 14 residues. Per germline, CDR1 KGHSH and CDR2 LQKENI. This CDR3 is CASSPLPLDNEQFF. In DNA, the CDR3 is TGTGCCAGCTCACCTTTGCCTCTTGACAATGAGCAGTTCTTC.

This sequence joins TRBV18 and TRBJ1-2; D unclear. The CDR3 is 13 amino acids. Germline CDR1 and CDR2: KGHSH and LQKENI. Trimming removed 2 bases from V and 5 bases from J, with 9 bases in between. CDR3 sequence: CASSPEPDYGYTF. For the CDR3, the DNA is TGTGCCAGCTCACCAGAACCAGATTATGGCTACACCTTC.

The chain links TRBV20-1 to TRBJ1-1, with no clear D. CDR1 and CDR2 (germline): DFQATT, SNEGSKA (reference sequence). Trimming cost V 0 bases and J 4 bases, with 15 bases left between them. The CDR3 is 15 amino acids. The CDR3 DNA reads TGCAGTGCTAGAGATCCCGGCATCACGGGCACTGAAGCTTTCTTT. Its protein product is CSARDPGITGTEAFF.

This CDR3 is CASQRFEGITYEQYF. CDR3 sequence (DNA): TGCGCCAGCCAACGGTTTGAAGGGATAACCTACGAGCAGTACTTC. The gene calls are TRBV10-2 and TRBJ2-7, with D hard to call. From germline, CDR1 is WSHSY and CDR2 SAAADI. The CDR3 sequence is 15 residues long. Trimming removed 8 bases at V and 2 bases at J, with 19 bases between.

This clonotype was counted a few times. The V call is TRBV7-2, the J call TRBJ2-7; D unclear. Germline CDR1 reads SGHTA; CDR2 reads FQGNSA. The V gene lost 6 bases and the J gene lost 5 bases, with 17 bases spanning the gap. The CDR3 runs to 14 residues. The CDR3 DNA reads TGTGCCAGCAGGCATCGTCCCCCGTGGGACGAGCAGTACTTC. Its translation is CASRHRPPWDEQYF.

The chain carries TRBV7-3 and TRBJ1-2, with unresolved D. V shed 1 base and J shed 2 bases, with 23 bases lying between them. The CDR3 spans 19 residues. Per the germline V gene, CDR1 is SGHTA and CDR2 is FQGTGA. In DNA form, the CDR3 reads TGTGCCAGCAGCTTAAGGCCAGCAAGAACCTTAGGGTCGAACTATGGCTACACCTTC. This translates into CASSLRPARTLGSNYGYTF.

There are a few counts of this clonotype. The chain uses TRBV7-9 and TRBJ2-7; 8 nucleotides align to TRBD1. V was clipped by 6 bases and J by 6 bases; unmatched bases: 4. Germline V gene data show CDR1 as SEHNR and CDR2 as FQNEAQ (reference sequence). The CDR3 has 12 amino acids. The CDR3 nucleotides read TGTGCCAGCAGGGGGGGACAGGTCGAGCAGTACTTC. It specifies CASRGGQVEQYF.

The chain combines TRBV7-9 with TRBJ2-2, with D possibly being TRBD2 (6 bases). V dropped 5 bases and J dropped 3 bases, with 10 bases sitting between them. The length of the CDR3 is 14 residues. Germline V gives CDR1 SEHNR, CDR2 FQNEAQ (reference sequence). The CDR3, as DNA: TGTGCCAGCAGCCTGGGACTTCACACCGGGGAGCTGTTTTTT. As protein: CASSLGLHTGELFF.

Comment on this clonotype: A much larger clone sits a single nucleotide away, making a read error possible. The chain recombines TRBV5-1 with TRBJ2-1, with 9 bases fitting TRBD2. The CDR3 is 15 amino acids. The V gene's germline CDR1 is SGHRS and CDR2 YFSETQ. CDR3 coding DNA: TGCGCCGGCAGCTTCGGAGCGGGAGGATGGAATGAGCAGTTCTTC. Encoded protein: CAGSFGAGGWNEQFF.

The table lists this clonotype with a few counts. V gene TRBV12-3 or TRBV12-4 combines with J gene TRBJ2-5; perhaps TRBD1 as D (6 bases). The ends were cut back, 8 bases at V and 0 bases at J, with 16 bases in the middle. The CDR3 contains 15 residues. Written as DNA, the CDR3 is TGTGCCAGCCAGGGGCGGACCAGCCACCAAGAGACCCAGTACTTC. It yields the protein CASQGRTSHQETQYF.

This clonotype was counted between two and nine times. The V call is TRBV5-1, the J call TRBJ2-4; 8 bases align to TRBD1. With V trimmed by 4 bases and J by 3 bases, 6 bases remained unmatched. Germline CDR1 SGHRS, CDR2 YFSETQ. This CDR3 is built from 15 residues. The CDR3 sequence is CASSRTGLGKNIQYF. For the CDR3, the DNA is TGCGCCAGCAGCCGGACAGGGCTGGGCAAAAACATTCAGTACTTC.

This clonotype has only a few counts. The V call is TRBV7-6, the J call TRBJ2-1; no definite D call. Germline-derived CDR1 and CDR2 are SGHVS and FNYEAQ. The CDR3 sequence is 16 residues long. V lost 4 bases and J 5 bases, leaving 18 bases between the germline ends. The DNA of the CDR3 is TGTGCCAGCAGCTCCCCGTTTCGTAGGTTTAACAATGAGCAGTTCTTC. This encodes CASSSPFRRFNNEQFF. Full variable domain (outside the CDR3, taken from reference TRBV7-6 and TRBJ2-1): GAGVSQSPRYKVTKRGQDVALRCDPISGHVSLYWYRQALGQGPEFLTYFNYEAQQDKSGLPNDRFSAERPEGSISTLTIQRTEQRDSAMYRCASSSPFRRFNNEQFFGPGTRLTVL.

This clonotype was seen at least ten times. The chain is built from TRBV5-5 and TRBJ2-1; 7 bases line up with TRBD2. This CDR3 contains 15 residues. Germline CDR1 SGHKS, CDR2 YYEKEE (reference sequence). V was pared by 1 base and J by 6 bases, with 7 bases of the junction left unmatched. The CDR3 region has the DNA TGTGCCAGCAGCTTGCGCGGGAGAAGGGGCAATGAGCAGTTCTTC. It is translated as CASSLRGRRGNEQFF.

This clonotype has more than one count but fewer than ten. At one end the junction does not follow the germline gene, possibly because of a read error. CDR3 in amino acids: CAGSLGAGITDTQYF. In DNA form, the CDR3 reads TGTGCCGGCAGCTTAGGGGCAGGGATCACAGATACGCAGTATTTT. The chain combines TRBV11-2 with TRBJ2-3, with D possibly matching TRBD1 (5 bases). The V gene's germline CDR1 is SGHAT and CDR2 FQNNGV. This CDR3 has 15 amino acids.

There are many counts of this clonotype. The chain couples TRBV12-3 or TRBV12-4 to TRBJ2-3; D remains unclear. The CDR3 runs to 17 residues. V dropped 8 bases and J dropped 6 bases, with 27 bases sitting between them. The CDR3 DNA follows: TGTGCCAGCGATATACCTTACGACGAATTTCGGGTTGATACGCAGTATTTT. Its translation is CASDIPYDEFRVDTQYF.

This clonotype was counted only a few times. CDR3 sequence reads: CASRPTGGVDEQYF. CDR3 in DNA: TGTGCCAGCAGACCGACAGGGGGCGTCGACGAGCAGTACTTC. The gene calls are TRBV27 and TRBJ2-7; 10 bases are shared with TRBD1. The CDR3 has 14 residues. Trimming took 6 bases from V and 5 from J; bases not matched to a gene: 7. The germline V gene encodes CDR1 MNHEY and CDR2 SMNVEV (reference sequence).

This clonotype is a singleton in its sample. The chain carries TRBV5-1 and TRBJ2-5, with TRBD1 matching 8 bases. The V gene end was trimmed by 4 bases and the J gene end by 1 base; junction bases not matched to a gene: 12. Germline CDR1 SGHRS, CDR2 YFSETQ. This CDR3 comprises 17 residues. The CDR3 protein is CASSPGLAGGFQETQYF. The CDR3 nucleotides read TGCGCCAGCAGCCCCGGTTTGGCAGGGGGCTTCCAAGAGACCCAGTACTTC.

This rearrangement joins TRBV7-9 to TRBJ2-5, with D hard to call. CDR1 and CDR2 (germline): SEHNR, FQNEAQ (reference sequence). The V end lost 1 base, the J end lost 4 bases, and 13 bases lay between the germline ends. The CDR3 extends over 15 amino acids. CDR3 bases: TGTGCCAGCAGCTTAGGGTTAGAGTTTCCAGAGACCCAGTACTTC. Its protein product is CASSLGLEFPETQYF.

This clonotype has only a few counts. The rearrangement uses TRBV6-1 and TRBJ2-4; no clear D gene. The CDR3 extends over 13 amino acids. The germline CDR1 and CDR2 sequences are MNHNS and SASEGT. The germline V and J ends were trimmed by 0 bases and 11 bases, with 11 bases remaining between them. The CDR3 spells CASSEAPLVVQYF. In DNA form, the CDR3 reads TGTGCCAGCAGTGAAGCGCCGCTGGTCGTTCAGTACTTC.